This is a list of T cell receptor beta chains from one sample in a study of blood T cell repertoires in COVID-19. This table comes from immunoSEQ multiplex PCR, and its TCRdb copy is limited to in-frame clones, with some not included. This table holds fewer than 200,000 clones, nearly 90% found once. The material sequenced was peripheral blood. Receptors were obtained from a young man who had recovered from COVID-19. Both conserved end residues are part of each CDR3. The D gene is left open where the match is weak. Expanded clones get a size class; other rows say once, few or many, or leave the size out.

cdr3_length d_call j_call v_call clone_size cdr3_aa cdr3_nt
13 TRBD2 TRBJ2-7 TRBV7-9 . CASSISGSYEQYF TGTGCCAGCAGCATTAGCGGGAGCTACGAGCAGTACTTC
14 . TRBJ2-3 TRBV7-8 . CASSFGGSTDTQYF TGTGCCAGCAGCTTTGGCGGTAGCACAGATACGCAGTATTTT
16 TRBD2 TRBJ2-3 TRBV6-5 . CASSYSGALGTDTQYF TGTGCCAGCAGTTACAGCGGGGCCTTAGGAACAGATACGCAGTATTTT
15 . TRBJ2-1 TRBV10-3 . CAISDRPGVFNEQFF TGTGCCATCAGTGATCGGCCGGGAGTGTTCAATGAGCAGTTCTTC
15 . TRBJ1-6 TRBV2 once CASSEGWTDNSPLHF TGTGCCAGCAGTGAGGGATGGACAGATAATTCACCCCTCCACTTT
15 TRBD2 TRBJ2-7 TRBV7-2 few CASSLAGTGGYEQYF TGTGCCAGCAGCTTAGCGGGGACCGGGGGGTACGAGCAGTACTTC
15 . TRBJ2-1 TRBV7-2 . CASSPTRGVGNEQFF TGTGCCAGCAGCCCCACGCGAGGTGTGGGCAATGAGCAGTTCTTC
15 TRBD2 TRBJ2-7 TRBV6-1 once CASSDGLAGSSEQYF TGTGCCAGCAGTGACGGCCTAGCGGGGTCCAGCGAGCAGTACTTC
14 TRBD1 TRBJ1-2 TRBV10-3 . CAISRDRSNYGYTF TGTGCCATCAGTCGGGACAGATCAAACTATGGCTACACCTTC
14 . TRBJ1-2 TRBV18 . CASSPVQSNYGYTF TGTGCCAGCTCACCGGTACAGTCTAACTATGGCTACACCTTC
13 TRBD1 TRBJ1-1 TRBV12-3/TRBV12-4 . CASRQTGTGEAFF TGTGCCAGCAGACAGACCGGGACAGGTGAAGCTTTCTTT
17 TRBD2 TRBJ2-7 TRBV4-3 once CASSQGGVAGGPYEQYF TGCGCCAGCAGCCAGGGCGGAGTGGCGGGAGGGCCCTACGAGCAGTACTTC
10 TRBD2 TRBJ2-3 TRBV7-8 . CATLAGLQYF TGTGCCACCCTAGCGGGACTTCAGTATTTT
15 TRBD1 TRBJ2-1 TRBV18 . CASSAQGMNYNEQFF TGTGCCAGCTCAGCACAGGGGATGAATTACAATGAGCAGTTCTTC